These 8 T cell receptor beta chains share one sample of origin, sequenced in a study of shared clonotypes between healthy human individuals. Only CD45RO-negative cells positively selected for CCR7 counted as naive CD8 cells, so terminally differentiated effector memory CD45RA+ cells were excluded. Generated by immunoSEQ multiplex PCR, the TCRdb table keeps only in-frame clones and is missing some. Of hundreds of thousands of clones detected, about 91% appear once; the ten largest clones hold about 24%. Sequencing was performed on naive CD8+ T cells sorted from blood. The receptors come from a man aged 30 to 39 in good health.

In the case of this clone: Other DNA sequences in the same sample also yield this CDR3. The chain employs TRBV27 and TRBJ2-3; no clear D. The V gene lost 0 bases and the J gene lost 3 bases, with 4 bases spanning the gap. The length of the CDR3 is 13 residues. The germline CDR1 and CDR2 sequences are MNHEY and SMNVEV (reference sequence). The CDR3 DNA follows: TGTGCCAGCAGTTTATCGGGGACAGATACGCAGTATTTT. It yields the protein CASSLSGTDTQYF.

The chain links TRBV15 to TRBJ2-7; a weak D match, TRBD1 (6 bases). In germline, CDR1 is LNHNV, CDR2 YYDKDF (reference sequence). The CDR3 extends over 15 amino acids. Deletions cut 0 bases from V and 2 bases from J, with 11 bases between. DNA for the CDR3: TGTGCCACCAGCAGAGATCGGACAGCTGCCTACGAGCAGTACTTC. Protein product: CATSRDRTAAYEQYF.

This chain uses TRBV6-5 with TRBJ1-1; 8 positions match TRBD1. Germline V gene data show CDR1 as MNHEY and CDR2 as SVGAGI. The CDR3 sequence is 14 residues long. V lost 8 bases and J lost 1; bases outside the gene matches: 6. The CDR3 protein is CASATGVKNTEAFF. In DNA form, the CDR3 reads TGTGCCAGCGCGACAGGGGTGAAGAACACTGAAGCTTTCTTT.

This rearrangement joins TRBV4-3 to TRBJ1-3; 8 bases line up with TRBD1. After removal of 0 bases from V and 1 base from J, the junction contained 5 bases not matched to a gene. The CDR3 is 17 residues long. Germline loops: CDR1 LGHNA, CDR2 YSLEER. CDR3 protein: CASSQEYRGRSGNTIYF. The CDR3 coding sequence is TGCGCCAGCAGCCAAGAATACAGGGGGAGGTCTGGAAACACCATATATTTT.

This clone was picked up a small number of times. V usage is TRBV2 and J usage is TRBJ2-7, with D possibly matching TRBD1 (6 bases). Per germline, CDR1 SNHLY and CDR2 FYNNEI. CDR3 length: 12 amino acids. CDR3 coding DNA: TGTGCGGGGCGAGGGGGAGCCTACGAGCAGTACTTC. Residues: CAGRGGAYEQYF.

CDR3 protein: CASSPGQNWINGYTF. As DNA, the CDR3 is TGTGCCAGTAGCCCGGGACAGAATTGGATTAATGGCTACACCTTC. The rearrangement links TRBV19 to TRBJ1-2, with TRBD1 matching 7 bases. The germline V gene has CDR1 LNHDA and CDR2 SQIVND (reference sequence). J gave up 6 bases and V 6 bases, and 13 bases lay outside the gene matches. The CDR3 consists of 15 residues. The full variable domain, in which reference TRBV19 and TRBJ1-2 provide the parts outside the CDR3, is DGGITQSPKYLFRKEGQNVTLSCEQNLNHDAMYWYRQDPGQGLRLIYYSQIVNDFQKGDIAEGYSVSREKKESFPLTVTSAQKNPTAFYLCASSPGQNWINGYTFGSGTRLTVV.

This chain joins TRBV7-6 and TRBJ2-7; TRBD1 is a possible D gene (6 bases). The germline V and J ends were trimmed by 1 base and 4 bases, with 14 bases remaining between them. This CDR3 contains 15 residues. Germline CDR1 reads SGHVS; CDR2 reads FNYEAQ. CDR3 DNA: TGTGCCAGCAGCTTAGAGGTGGGGGCGGTATACGAGCAGTACTTC. Translation gives CASSLEVGAVYEQYF.

This sequence joins TRBV6-5 and TRBJ2-3; weak D call: TRBD2 (5 bases). Trimming removed 6 bases from V and 8 bases from J, with 15 bases in between. The CDR3 spans 13 residues. CDR1 and CDR2 (germline): MNHEY, SVGAGI. The CDR3 DNA follows: TGTGCCAGCAGGGACGGAGGAGACTTTACGCAGTATTTT. Translating gives CASRDGGDFTQYF.